The rows below give T cell receptor beta chains drawn from one sample of a study of blood T cell repertoires in COVID-19. The assay was immunoSEQ multiplex PCR, and TCRdb's table has in-frame clones only and misses some. The repertoire holds about 170,000 clones, with around 80% as singletons. Source material: peripheral blood. The receptors derive from a woman in her 70s who had recovered from COVID-19. CDR3s include the opening cysteine and the closing phenylalanine or tryptophan. A D gene is named only where the DNA matches it firmly. Not every row has a clone size; where given, it reads once, few, many or a size class.

d_call j_call clone_size cdr3_length v_call cdr3_aa cdr3_nt
TRBD1 TRBJ1-2 . 15 TRBV18 CASSPSGQGSYGYTF TGTGCCAGCTCACCGTCGGGACAGGGAAGCTATGGCTACACCTTC
. TRBJ2-5 . 11 TRBV2 CASSDEETQYF TGTGCCAGCAGTGACGAAGAGACCCAGTACTTC
. TRBJ1-2 . 14 TRBV19 CASHRGGPSGGYTF TGTGCCAGTCACCGGGGGGGACCGTCCGGGGGCTACACCTTC
TRBD2 TRBJ2-7 . 14 TRBV19 CASSQTSGAYEQYF TGTGCCAGTAGCCAGACTAGCGGGGCCTACGAGCAGTACTTC
TRBD1 TRBJ1-3 . 17 TRBV28 CAIAGTGWGLPRQTIYF TGTGCCATTGCAGGGACAGGTTGGGGGCTGCCCCGCCAAACCATATATTTT
. TRBJ2-5 . 14 TRBV3-1/TRBV3-2 CASSQGGLRETQYF TGTGCCAGCAGCCAAGGCGGCCTCCGTGAGACCCAGTACTTC
TRBD1 TRBJ2-7 . 15 TRBV5-1 CASSLVGQGAGEQYF TGCGCCAGCAGCTTGGTGGGACAGGGGGCCGGTGAGCAGTACTTC
. TRBJ1-1 . 15 TRBV5-1 CASSLGAGGGTEAFF TGCGCCAGCAGCTTGGGGGCAGGCGGGGGGACTGAAGCTTTCTTT
TRBD1 TRBJ1-2 few 17 TRBV3-1/TRBV3-2 CASSQGGTGSINYGYTF TGTGCCAGCAGCCAAGGGGGGACAGGGAGTATCAACTATGGCTACACCTTC
. TRBJ1-4 . 14 TRBV9 CASSVGQANEKLFF TGTGCCAGCAGCGTGGGGCAGGCTAATGAAAAACTGTTTTTT
TRBD1 TRBJ2-7 . 14 TRBV4-1 CASSRLQGPYEQYF TGCGCCAGCAGCCGCCTACAGGGGCCCTACGAGCAGTACTTC
. TRBJ1-2 . 13 TRBV5-1 CASREETRWGYTF TGCGCCAGCCGTGAGGAAACGAGATGGGGCTACACCTTC
TRBD2 TRBJ2-5 . 16 TRBV7-8 CASSLMAGGGQETQYF TGTGCCAGCAGCTTAATGGCGGGGGGTGGGCAAGAGACCCAGTACTTC
TRBD2 TRBJ2-5 . 14 TRBV5-4 CASSRSGSQETQYF TGTGCCAGCAGCCGTAGCGGGAGTCAAGAGACCCAGTACTTC
. TRBJ2-7 . 15 TRBV5-5 CASSLNPSGPYEQYF TGTGCCAGCAGCTTGAACCCCTCCGGTCCCTACGAGCAGTACTTC
TRBD1 TRBJ1-5 . 14 TRBV2 CASSSYQGGQPQHF TGTGCCAGCAGCTCGTACCAGGGGGGTCAGCCCCAGCATTTT
. TRBJ1-5 . 16 TRBV19 CASSISGRPGSQPQHF TGTGCCAGTAGTATTTCCGGCCGGCCGGGGAGTCAGCCCCAGCATTTT
. TRBJ2-5 few 15 TRBV2 CASNPGTWYQETQYF TGTGCCAGCAACCCAGGAACCTGGTACCAAGAGACCCAGTACTTC
TRBD1 TRBJ2-1 . 16 TRBV4-1 CASSPNRGSSYNEQFF TGCGCCAGCAGCCCTAACAGGGGGAGCTCCTACAATGAGCAGTTCTTC
. TRBJ1-2 few 14 TRBV5-6 CASSLVGGAYGYTF TGTGCCAGCAGCTTGGTGGGAGGGGCTTATGGCTACACCTTC
TRBD2 TRBJ2-1 . 15 TRBV4-1 CASSQGSGNHNEQFF TGCGCCAGCAGCCAAGGCAGCGGGAACCACAATGAGCAGTTCTTC
. TRBJ2-2 . 16 TRBV7-3 CASSLSGGRNTGELFF TGTGCCAGCAGCTTAAGTGGGGGCAGAAACACCGGGGAGCTGTTTTTT
. TRBJ1-5 . 13 TRBV28 CASSLGTGQPQHF TGTGCCAGCAGTTTGGGGACTGGGCAGCCCCAGCATTTT
. TRBJ2-4 once 18 TRBV3-1/TRBV3-2 CASSPAGARGLAKNIQYF TGTGCCAGCAGCCCGGCCGGGGCGCGGGGACTAGCCAAAAACATTCAGTACTTC